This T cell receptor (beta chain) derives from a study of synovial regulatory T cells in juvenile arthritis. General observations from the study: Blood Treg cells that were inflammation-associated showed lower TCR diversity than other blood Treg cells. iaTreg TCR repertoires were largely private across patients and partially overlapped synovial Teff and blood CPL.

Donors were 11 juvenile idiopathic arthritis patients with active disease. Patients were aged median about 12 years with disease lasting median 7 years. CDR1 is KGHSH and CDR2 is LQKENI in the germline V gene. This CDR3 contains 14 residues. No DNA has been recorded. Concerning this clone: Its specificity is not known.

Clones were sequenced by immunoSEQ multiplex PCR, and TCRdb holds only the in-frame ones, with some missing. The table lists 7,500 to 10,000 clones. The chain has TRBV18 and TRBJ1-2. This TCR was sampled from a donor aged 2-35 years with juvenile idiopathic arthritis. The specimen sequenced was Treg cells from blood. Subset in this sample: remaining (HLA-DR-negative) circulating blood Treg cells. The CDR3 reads CASSTSGRSGGYTF.